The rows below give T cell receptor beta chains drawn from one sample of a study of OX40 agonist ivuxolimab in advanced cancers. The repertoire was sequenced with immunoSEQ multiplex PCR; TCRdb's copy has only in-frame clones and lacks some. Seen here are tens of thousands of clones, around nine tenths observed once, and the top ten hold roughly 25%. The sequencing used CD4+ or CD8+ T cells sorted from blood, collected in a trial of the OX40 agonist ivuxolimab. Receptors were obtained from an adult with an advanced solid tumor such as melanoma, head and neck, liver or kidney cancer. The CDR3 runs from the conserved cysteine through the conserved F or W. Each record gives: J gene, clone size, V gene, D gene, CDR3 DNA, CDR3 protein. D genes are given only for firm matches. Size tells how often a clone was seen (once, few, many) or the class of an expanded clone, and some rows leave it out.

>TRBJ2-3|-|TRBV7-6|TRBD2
TGTGCCAGCAGCTTAGGGACTAGCGGGAGTAGCACAGATACGCAGTATTTT
CASSLGTSGSSTDTQYF
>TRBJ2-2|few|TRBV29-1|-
TGCAGCGTTGAGTACCCCCCAAACACCGGGGAGCTGTTTTTT
CSVEYPPNTGELFF
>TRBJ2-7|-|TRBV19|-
TGTGCCAGTAGTAGGGAGGAGGGATACGAGCAGTACTTC
CASSREEGYEQYF
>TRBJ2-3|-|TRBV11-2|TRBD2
TGTGCCAGCAGCCCGGGAAAGACTAGCGGGGACACAGATACGCAGTATTTT
CASSPGKTSGDTDTQYF
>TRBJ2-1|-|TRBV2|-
TGTGCCAGCCAAGGGAACAATGAGCAGTTCTTC
CASQGNNEQFF
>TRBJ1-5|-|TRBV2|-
TGTGCCAGCAGTGAAAATAGCAATCAGCCCCAGCATTTT
CASSENSNQPQHF
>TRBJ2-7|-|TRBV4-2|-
TGTGCCAGCAGCCAAGAAGGGTGGGGTGGCGAGCAGTACTTC
CASSQEGWGGEQYF
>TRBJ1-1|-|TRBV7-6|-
TGTGCCAGCAGTCCCGCTTCAGGTCCTGGCGCTGAAGCTTTCTTT
CASSPASGPGAEAFF
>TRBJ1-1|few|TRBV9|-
TGTGCCAGCAGCGTCGTGGCGGGTGGGGGGAGCACTGAAGCTTTCTTT
CASSVVAGGGSTEAFF
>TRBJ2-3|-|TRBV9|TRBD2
TGTGCCAGCAGCGCAATCCTAGCGGGGGGCACAGATACGCAGTATTTT
CASSAILAGGTDTQYF
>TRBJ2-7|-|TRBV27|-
TGTGCCAGCAGTTCGGGGATCTCCTACGAGCAGTACTTC
CASSSGISYEQYF
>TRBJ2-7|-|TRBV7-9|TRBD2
TGTGCCAGCAGCTTCGTCCCTAGCGGGAGCACCTACGAGCAGTACTTC
CASSFVPSGSTYEQYF
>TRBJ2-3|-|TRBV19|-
TGTGCCAGTAGCCTCCCCGGTCGAGGGGGTACAGATACGCAGTATTTT
CASSLPGRGGTDTQYF
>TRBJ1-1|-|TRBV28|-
TGTGCCAGCAGTTTAACCCGGGGTCACACTGAAGCTTTCTTT
CASSLTRGHTEAFF
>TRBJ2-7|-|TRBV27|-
TGTGCCAGCAGTTTCCAGGGTGGCGACGAGCAGTACTTC
CASSFQGGDEQYF
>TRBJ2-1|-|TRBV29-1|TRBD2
TGCAGCGTTGAATGGGCGGGGGGGCCAGTCAATGAGCAGTTCTTC
CSVEWAGGPVNEQFF
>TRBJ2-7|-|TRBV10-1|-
TGCGCCAGCAGTGAGTCCAGGGACAATGAGCAGTACTTC
CASSESRDNEQYF
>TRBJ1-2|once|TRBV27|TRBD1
TGTGCCAGCAGTTTTGGGACAGGGGTTGGCTACACCTTC
CASSFGTGVGYTF
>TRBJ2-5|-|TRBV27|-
TGTGCCAGCAAGCCGTTGCTAGGCCAAGAGACCCAGTACTTC
CASKPLLGQETQYF
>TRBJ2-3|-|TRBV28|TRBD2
TGTGCCAGCAGTTTTGCCGGGGGGGCCAGGACAGATACGCAGTATTTT
CASSFAGGARTDTQYF
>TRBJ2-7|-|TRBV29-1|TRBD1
TGCAGCGTTGTAGGGACAGGGGGTACCTACGAGCAGTACTTC
CSVVGTGGTYEQYF
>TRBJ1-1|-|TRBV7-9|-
TGTGCCAGCAGCTCGACGGGACAACCGAACACTGAAGCTTTCTTT
CASSSTGQPNTEAFF
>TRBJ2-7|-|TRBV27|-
TGTGCCACCCCACAGGGTCGGCACGAGCAGTACTTC
CATPQGRHEQYF
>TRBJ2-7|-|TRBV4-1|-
TGCGCCAGCAGCCAAGCAGGGGGGGTCGAGCAGTACTTC
CASSQAGGVEQYF
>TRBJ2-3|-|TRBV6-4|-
TGTGCCAGCAGTGACAGGGCTGGGGGCACAGATACGCAGTATTTT
CASSDRAGGTDTQYF
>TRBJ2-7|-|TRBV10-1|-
TGCGCCAGCAGTGACGGTGCCTACGAGCAGTACTTC
CASSDGAYEQYF
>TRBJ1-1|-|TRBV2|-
TGTGCCAGCAGTTCCGGACCTGGGCGGCAAGCTTTCTTT
CASSSGPGRQAFF
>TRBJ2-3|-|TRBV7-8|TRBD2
TGTGCCAGCAGGGGACTAGAGGGGAATGGGTGGGATACGCAGTATTTT
CASRGLEGNGWDTQYF
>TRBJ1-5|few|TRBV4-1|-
TGCGCCAGCAGCCAAGACAACCTCGCGGGTCAGCCCCAGCATTTT
CASSQDNLAGQPQHF
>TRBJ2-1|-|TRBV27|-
TGTGCCAGCAGTTTTCCGGGGAAAGGGAATGAGCAGTTCTTC
CASSFPGKGNEQFF
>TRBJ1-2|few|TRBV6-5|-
TGTGCCAGCAGCGGACTGAATGAGAGATACTATGGCTACACCTTC
CASSGLNERYYGYTF
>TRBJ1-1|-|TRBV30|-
TGTGCCTGGAGTCCAGACAGGAACACTGAAGCTTTCTTT
CAWSPDRNTEAFF
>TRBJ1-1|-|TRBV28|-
TGTGCCAGCAATAGGAGGGCTGAAGCTTTCTTT
CASNRRAEAFF
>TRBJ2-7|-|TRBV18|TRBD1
TGTGCCAGCTCATCTTCTACAGGGGCAGTAGTTTACGAGCAGTACTTC
CASSSSTGAVVYEQYF
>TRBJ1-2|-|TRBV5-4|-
TGTGCCAGCAGCCCGGGAGGGGGAGACTATGGCTACACCTTC
CASSPGGGDYGYTF
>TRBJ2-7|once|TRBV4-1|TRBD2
TGCGCCAGCAGCCAAGACCCGACCCTGACTAGCGACTACGAGCAGTACTTC
CASSQDPTLTSDYEQYF
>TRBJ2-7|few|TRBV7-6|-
TGTGCCAGCAGCTTAGGGGCAGGGATATCCTACGAGCAGTACTTC
CASSLGAGISYEQYF
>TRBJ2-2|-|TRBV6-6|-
TGTGCCAGCAGTTACCGCCGATCCAGCACCGGGGAGCTGTTTTTT
CASSYRRSSTGELFF
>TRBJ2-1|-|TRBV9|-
TGTGCCAGCAGCGTAGGGGGGTCGACCGAGCAGTTCTTC
CASSVGGSTEQFF